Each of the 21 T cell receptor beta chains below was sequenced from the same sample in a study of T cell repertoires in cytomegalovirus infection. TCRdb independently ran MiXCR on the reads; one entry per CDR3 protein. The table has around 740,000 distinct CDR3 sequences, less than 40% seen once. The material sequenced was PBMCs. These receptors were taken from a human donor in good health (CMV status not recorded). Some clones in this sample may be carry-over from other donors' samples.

The CDR3 sequence is CASTAMNTEAFF. CDR3 in DNA: TGTGCCAGCACGGCGATGAACACTGAAGCTTTCTTT. This rearrangement joins TRBV6-1 to TRBJ1-1, with no clear D. Germline V gene lookup returns CDR1 MNHNS and CDR2 SASEGT. V was clipped by 7 bases and J by 0 bases, with 6 bases between them. The CDR3 sequence is 12 residues long.

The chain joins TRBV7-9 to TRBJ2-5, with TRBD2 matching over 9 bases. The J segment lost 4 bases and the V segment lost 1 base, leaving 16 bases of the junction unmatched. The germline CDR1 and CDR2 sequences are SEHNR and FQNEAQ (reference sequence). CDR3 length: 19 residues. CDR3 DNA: TGTGCCAGCAGCTTAGGGAGCCTAGCGGGAAGTCGTATCCGAGAGACCCAGTACTTC. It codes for CASSLGSLAGSRIRETQYF.

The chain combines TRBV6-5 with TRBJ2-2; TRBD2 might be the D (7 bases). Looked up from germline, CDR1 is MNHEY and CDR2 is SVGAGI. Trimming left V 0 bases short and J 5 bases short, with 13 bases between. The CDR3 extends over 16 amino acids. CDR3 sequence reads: CASSYSAGEGTGELFF. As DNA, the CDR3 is TGTGCCAGCAGTTACTCTGCAGGGGAGGGGACCGGGGAGCTGTTTTTT.

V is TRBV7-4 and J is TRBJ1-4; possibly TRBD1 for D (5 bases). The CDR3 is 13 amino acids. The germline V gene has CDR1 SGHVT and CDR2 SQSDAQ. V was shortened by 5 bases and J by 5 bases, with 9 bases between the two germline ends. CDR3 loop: CASSPGVNEKLFF. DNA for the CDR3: TGTGCCAGCAGCCCGGGGGTAAATGAAAAACTGTTTTTT.

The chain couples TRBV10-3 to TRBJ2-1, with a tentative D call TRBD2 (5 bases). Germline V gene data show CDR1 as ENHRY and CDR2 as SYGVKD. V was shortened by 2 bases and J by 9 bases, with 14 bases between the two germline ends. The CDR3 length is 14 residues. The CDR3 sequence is CAISELDRAGEQFF. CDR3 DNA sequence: TGTGCCATCAGTGAGCTAGACCGGGCGGGTGAGCAGTTCTTC.

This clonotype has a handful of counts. CDR3 loop: CASSTRSSGGAGNEQFF. In DNA form, the CDR3 reads TGTGCCAGCAGTACCCGAAGTAGCGGGGGGGCCGGCAATGAGCAGTTCTTC. This chain links TRBV12-3 or TRBV12-4 with TRBJ2-1, with 11 bases that match TRBD2. With V trimmed by 5 bases and J by 6 bases, 12 bases remained unmatched. The length of the CDR3 is 17 residues.

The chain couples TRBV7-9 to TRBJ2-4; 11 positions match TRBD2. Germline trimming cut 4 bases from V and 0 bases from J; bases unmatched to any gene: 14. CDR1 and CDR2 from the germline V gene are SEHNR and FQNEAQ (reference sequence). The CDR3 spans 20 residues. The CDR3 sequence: CASSSLGGLAADLAKNIQYF. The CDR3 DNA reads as TGTGCCAGCAGCTCCCTTGGGGGACTAGCGGCAGATCTAGCCAAAAACATTCAGTACTTC.

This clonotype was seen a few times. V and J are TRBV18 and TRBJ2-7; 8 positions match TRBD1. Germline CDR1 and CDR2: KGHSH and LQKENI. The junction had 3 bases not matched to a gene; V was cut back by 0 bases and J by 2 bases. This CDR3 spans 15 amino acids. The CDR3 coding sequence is TGTGCCAGCTCACCACCCCAGGGGGCGGCCTACGAGCAGTACTTC. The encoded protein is CASSPPQGAAYEQYF.

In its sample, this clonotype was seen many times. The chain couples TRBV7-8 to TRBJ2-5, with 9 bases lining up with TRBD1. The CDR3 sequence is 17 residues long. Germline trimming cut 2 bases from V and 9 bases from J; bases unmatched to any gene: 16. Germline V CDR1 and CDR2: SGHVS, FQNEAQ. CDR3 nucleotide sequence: TGTGCCAGCAGCTTAAAGATAGGGACAGGGACCACGAGGTCCCAGTACTTC. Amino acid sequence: CASSLKIGTGTTRSQYF.

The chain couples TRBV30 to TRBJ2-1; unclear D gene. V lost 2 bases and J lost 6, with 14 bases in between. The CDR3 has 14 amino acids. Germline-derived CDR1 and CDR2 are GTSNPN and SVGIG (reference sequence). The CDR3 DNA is TGTGCCTGGAGTACATCCTCTTTAGGCAATGAGCAGTTCTTC. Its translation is CAWSTSSLGNEQFF.

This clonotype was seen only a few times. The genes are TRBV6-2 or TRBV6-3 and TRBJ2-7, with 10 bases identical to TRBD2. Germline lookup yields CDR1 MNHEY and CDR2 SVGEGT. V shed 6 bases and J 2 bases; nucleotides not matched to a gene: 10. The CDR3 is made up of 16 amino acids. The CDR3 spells CASRSLAGVGTYEQYF. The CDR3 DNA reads TGTGCCAGCAGATCCCTAGCGGGAGTCGGGACCTACGAGCAGTACTTC.

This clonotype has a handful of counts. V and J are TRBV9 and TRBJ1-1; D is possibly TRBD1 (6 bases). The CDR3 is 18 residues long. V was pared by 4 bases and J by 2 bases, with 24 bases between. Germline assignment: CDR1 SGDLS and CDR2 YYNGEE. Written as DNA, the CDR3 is TGTGCCAGCAGCCCATCCATCCCGCAGGGGCCGGATAACACTGAAGCTTTCTTT. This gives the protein CASSPSIPQGPDNTEAFF.

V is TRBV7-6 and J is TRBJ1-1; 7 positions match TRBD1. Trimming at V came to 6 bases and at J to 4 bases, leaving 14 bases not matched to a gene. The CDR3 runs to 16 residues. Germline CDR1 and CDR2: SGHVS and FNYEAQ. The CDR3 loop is CASSYNDRAGVTEAFF. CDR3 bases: TGTGCCAGCAGTTACAATGACAGGGCAGGGGTCACTGAAGCTTTCTTT.

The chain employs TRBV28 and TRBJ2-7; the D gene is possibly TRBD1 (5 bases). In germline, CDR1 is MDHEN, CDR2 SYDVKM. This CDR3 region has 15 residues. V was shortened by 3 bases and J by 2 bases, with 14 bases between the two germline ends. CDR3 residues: CASSFSQGKAYEQYF. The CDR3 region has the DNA TGTGCCAGCAGTTTTTCGCAGGGAAAGGCCTACGAGCAGTACTTC.

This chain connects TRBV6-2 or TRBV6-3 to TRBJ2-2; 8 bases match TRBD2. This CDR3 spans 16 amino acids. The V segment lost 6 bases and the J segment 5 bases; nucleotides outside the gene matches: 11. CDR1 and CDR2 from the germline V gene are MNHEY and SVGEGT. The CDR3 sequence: CASSHGGAPITGELFF. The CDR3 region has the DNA TGTGCCAGCAGCCACGGGGGGGCGCCGATTACCGGGGAGCTGTTTTTT.

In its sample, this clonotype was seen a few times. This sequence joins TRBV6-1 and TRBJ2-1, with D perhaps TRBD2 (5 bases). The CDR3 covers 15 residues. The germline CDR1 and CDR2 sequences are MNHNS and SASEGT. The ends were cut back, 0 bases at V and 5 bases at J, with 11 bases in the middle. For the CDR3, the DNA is TGTGCCAGCAGTGAAGCCCCAGGACTCAACAATGAGCAGTTCTTC. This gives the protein CASSEAPGLNNEQFF.

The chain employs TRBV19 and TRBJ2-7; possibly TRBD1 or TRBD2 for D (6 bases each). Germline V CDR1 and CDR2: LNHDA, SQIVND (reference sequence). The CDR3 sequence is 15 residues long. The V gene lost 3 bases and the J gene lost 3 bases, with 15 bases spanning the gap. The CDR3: CASSIAWGAIYEQYF. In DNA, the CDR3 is TGTGCCAGTAGTATCGCCTGGGGGGCCATCTACGAGCAGTACTTC.

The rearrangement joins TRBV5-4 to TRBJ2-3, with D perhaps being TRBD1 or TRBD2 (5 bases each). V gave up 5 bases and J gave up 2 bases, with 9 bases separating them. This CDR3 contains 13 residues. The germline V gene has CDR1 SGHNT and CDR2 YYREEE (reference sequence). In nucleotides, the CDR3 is TGTGCCAGCAGGACAGCGGACACAGATACGCAGTATTTT. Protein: CASRTADTDTQYF.

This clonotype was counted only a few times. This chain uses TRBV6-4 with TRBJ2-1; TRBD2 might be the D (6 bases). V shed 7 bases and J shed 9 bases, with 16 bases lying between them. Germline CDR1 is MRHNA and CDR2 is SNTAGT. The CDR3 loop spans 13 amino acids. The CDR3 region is CASTGVVGGEQFF. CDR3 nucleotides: TGTGCCAGCACGGGGGTAGTCGGCGGTGAGCAGTTCTTC.

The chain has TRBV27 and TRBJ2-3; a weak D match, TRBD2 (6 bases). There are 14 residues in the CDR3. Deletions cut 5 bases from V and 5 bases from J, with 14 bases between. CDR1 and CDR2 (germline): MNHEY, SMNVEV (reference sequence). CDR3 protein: CASSDLDGRDTQYF. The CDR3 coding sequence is TGTGCCAGCAGTGACCTGGACGGGAGAGATACGCAGTATTTT.

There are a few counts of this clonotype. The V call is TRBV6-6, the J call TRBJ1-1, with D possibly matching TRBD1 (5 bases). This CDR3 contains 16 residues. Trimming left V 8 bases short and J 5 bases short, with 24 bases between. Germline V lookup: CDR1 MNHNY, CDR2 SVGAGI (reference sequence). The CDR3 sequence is CASSGSRGAGRTEAFF. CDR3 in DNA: TGTGCCAGCTCGGGGTCACGGGGCGCAGGTCGGACTGAAGCTTTCTTT.